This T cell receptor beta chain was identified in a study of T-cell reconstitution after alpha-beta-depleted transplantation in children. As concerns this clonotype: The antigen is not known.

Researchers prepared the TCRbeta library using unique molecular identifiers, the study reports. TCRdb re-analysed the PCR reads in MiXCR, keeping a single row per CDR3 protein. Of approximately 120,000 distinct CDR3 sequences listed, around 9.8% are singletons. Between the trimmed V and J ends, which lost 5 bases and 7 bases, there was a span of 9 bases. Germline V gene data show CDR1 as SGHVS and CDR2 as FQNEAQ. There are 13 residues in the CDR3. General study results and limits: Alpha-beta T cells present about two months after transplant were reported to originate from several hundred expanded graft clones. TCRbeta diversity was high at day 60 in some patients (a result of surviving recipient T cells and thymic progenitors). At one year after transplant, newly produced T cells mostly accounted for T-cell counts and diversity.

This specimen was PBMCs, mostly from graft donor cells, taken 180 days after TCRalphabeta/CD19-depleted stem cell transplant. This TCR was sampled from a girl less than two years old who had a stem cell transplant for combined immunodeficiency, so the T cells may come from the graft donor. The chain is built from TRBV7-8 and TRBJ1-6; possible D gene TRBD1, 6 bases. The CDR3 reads CASSLDRNSPLHF. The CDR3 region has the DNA TGTGCCAGCAGCCTCGACAGGAATTCACCCCTCCACTTT.